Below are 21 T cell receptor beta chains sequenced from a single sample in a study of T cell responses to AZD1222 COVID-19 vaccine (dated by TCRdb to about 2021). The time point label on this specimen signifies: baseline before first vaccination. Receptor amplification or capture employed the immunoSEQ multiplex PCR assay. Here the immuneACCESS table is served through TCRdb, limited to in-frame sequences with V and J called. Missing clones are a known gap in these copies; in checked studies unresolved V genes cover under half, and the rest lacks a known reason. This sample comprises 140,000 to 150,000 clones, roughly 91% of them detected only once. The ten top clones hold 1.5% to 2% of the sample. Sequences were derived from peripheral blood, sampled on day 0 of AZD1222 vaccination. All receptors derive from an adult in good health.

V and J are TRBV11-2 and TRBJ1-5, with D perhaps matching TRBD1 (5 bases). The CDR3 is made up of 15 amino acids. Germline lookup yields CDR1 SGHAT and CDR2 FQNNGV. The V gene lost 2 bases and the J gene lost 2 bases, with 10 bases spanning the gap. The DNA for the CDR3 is TGTGCCAGCAGCTTAAGTCAGGGTCGCAATCAGCCCCAGCATTTT. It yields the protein CASSLSQGRNQPQHF.

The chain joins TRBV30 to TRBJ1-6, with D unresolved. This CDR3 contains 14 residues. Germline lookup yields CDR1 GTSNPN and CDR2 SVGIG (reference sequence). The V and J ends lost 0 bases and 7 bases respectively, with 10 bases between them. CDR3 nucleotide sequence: TGTGCCTGGAGTGTACTGGGAGGAAATTCACCCCTCCACTTT. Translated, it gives CAWSVLGGNSPLHF. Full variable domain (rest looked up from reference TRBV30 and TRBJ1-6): SQTIHQWPATLVQPVGSPLSLECTVEGTSNPNLYWYRQAAGRGLQLLFYSVGIGQISSEVPQNLSASRPQDRQFILSSKKLLLSDSGFYLCAWSVLGGNSPLHFGNGTRLTVT.

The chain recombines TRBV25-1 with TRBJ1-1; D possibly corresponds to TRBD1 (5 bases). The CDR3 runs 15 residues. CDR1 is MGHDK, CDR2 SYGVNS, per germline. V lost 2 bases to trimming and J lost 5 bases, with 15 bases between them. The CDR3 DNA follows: TGTGCCAGCAGTGAAACGGGCAGGGTCAAGACTGAAGCTTTCTTT. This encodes CASSETGRVKTEAFF.

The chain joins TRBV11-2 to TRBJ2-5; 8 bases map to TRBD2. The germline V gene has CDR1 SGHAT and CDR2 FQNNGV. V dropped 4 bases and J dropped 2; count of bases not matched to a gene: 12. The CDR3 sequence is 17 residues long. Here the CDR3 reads CASSSSTGRAPQETQYF. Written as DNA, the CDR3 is TGTGCCAGCAGCTCTTCTACCGGGAGGGCACCACAAGAGACCCAGTACTTC. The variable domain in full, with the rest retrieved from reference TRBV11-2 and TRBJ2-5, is EAGVAQSPRYKIIEKRQSVAFWCNPISGHATLYWYQQILGQGPKLLIQFQNNGVVDDSQLPKDRFSAERLKGVDSTLKIQPAKLEDSAVYLCASSSSTGRAPQETQYFGPGTRLLVL.

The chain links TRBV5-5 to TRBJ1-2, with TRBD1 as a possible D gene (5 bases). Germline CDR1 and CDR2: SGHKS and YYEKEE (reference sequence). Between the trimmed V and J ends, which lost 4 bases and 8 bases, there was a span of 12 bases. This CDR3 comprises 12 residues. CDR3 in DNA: TGTGCCAGCAGCGGGGACTTCCCCGGCTACACCTTC. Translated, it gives CASSGDFPGYTF. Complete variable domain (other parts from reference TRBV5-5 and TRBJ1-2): DAGVTQSPTHLIKTRGQQVTLRCSPISGHKSVSWYQQVLGQGPQFIFQYYEKEERGRGNFPDRFSARQFPNYSSELNVNALLLGDSALYLCASSGDFPGYTFGSGTRLTVV.

In nucleotides, the CDR3 is TGTGCCAGCAGCTTTGCGGGGAACACTGAAGCTTTCTTT. It codes for CASSFAGNTEAFF. This chain uses TRBV11-3 with TRBJ1-1; the D is unclear. Trimming took 3 bases from V and 1 from J, leaving 6 bases between them. Per germline, CDR1 SGHNT and CDR2 YENEEA. This CDR3 is 13 amino acids long.

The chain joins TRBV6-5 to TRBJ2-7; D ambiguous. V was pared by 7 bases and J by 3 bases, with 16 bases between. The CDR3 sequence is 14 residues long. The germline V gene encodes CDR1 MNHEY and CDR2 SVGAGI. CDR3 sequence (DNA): TGTGCCAGCACCCCTACTGGCGGAAACTACGAGCAGTACTTC. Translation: CASTPTGGNYEQYF.

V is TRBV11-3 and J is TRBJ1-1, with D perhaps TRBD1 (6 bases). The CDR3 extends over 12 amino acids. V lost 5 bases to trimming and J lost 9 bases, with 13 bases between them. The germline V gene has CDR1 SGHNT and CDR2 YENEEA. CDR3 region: CASSDEGGKAFF. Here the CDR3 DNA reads TGTGCCAGCAGCGATGAGGGGGGTAAAGCTTTCTTT.

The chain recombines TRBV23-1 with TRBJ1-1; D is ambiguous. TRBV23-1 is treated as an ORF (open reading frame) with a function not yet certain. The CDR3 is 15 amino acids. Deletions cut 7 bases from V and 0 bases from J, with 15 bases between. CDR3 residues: CASITIRRMNTEAFF. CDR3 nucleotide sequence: TGCGCCAGCATAACTATCAGGAGGATGAACACTGAAGCTTTCTTT.

CDR3 in DNA: TGTGCCAGCAGCCCCAGACTAGCGGGGGGCCCGAGCTCCTACAATGAGCAGTTCTTC. It encodes CASSPRLAGGPSSYNEQFF. J is TRBJ2-1 and V is TRBV9, with 13 bases aligning to TRBD2. Germline CDR1 and CDR2: SGDLS and YYNGEE. This CDR3 comprises 19 residues. J gave up 0 bases and V 4 bases, and 10 bases lay outside the gene matches.

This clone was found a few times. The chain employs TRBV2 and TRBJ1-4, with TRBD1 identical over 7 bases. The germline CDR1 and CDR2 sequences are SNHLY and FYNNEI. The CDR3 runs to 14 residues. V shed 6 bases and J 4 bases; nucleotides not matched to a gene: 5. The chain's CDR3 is CASRRQGVNEKLFF. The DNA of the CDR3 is TGTGCCAGCAGGAGACAGGGCGTTAATGAAAAACTGTTTTTT. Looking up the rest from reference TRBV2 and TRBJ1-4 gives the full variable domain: EPEVTQTPSHQVTQMGQEVILRCVPISNHLYFYWYRQILGQKVEFLVSFYNNEISEKSEIFDDQFSVERPDGSNFTLKIRSTKLEDSAMYFCASRRQGVNEKLFFGSGTQLSVL.

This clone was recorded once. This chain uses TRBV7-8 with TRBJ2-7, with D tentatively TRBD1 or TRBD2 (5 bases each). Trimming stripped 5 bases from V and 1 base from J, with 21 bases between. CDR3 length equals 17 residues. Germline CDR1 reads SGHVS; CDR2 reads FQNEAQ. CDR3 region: CASSRTGTDARSYEQYF. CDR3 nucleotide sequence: TGTGCCAGCAGCCGCACGGGGACCGATGCCAGATCCTACGAGCAGTACTTC.

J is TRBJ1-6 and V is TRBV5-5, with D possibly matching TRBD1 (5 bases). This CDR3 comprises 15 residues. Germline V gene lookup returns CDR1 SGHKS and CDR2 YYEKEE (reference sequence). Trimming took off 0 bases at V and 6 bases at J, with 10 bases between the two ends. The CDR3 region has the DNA TGTGCCAGCAGCTTGGAATGGGGGTTTAATTCACCCCTCCACTTT. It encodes CASSLEWGFNSPLHF. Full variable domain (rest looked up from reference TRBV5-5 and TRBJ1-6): DAGVTQSPTHLIKTRGQQVTLRCSPISGHKSVSWYQQVLGQGPQFIFQYYEKEERGRGNFPDRFSARQFPNYSSELNVNALLLGDSALYLCASSLEWGFNSPLHFGNGTRLTVT.

The CDR3: CASRLNRGVTTGELFF. Here the CDR3 DNA reads TGTGCCAGCAGGCTAAACAGGGGGGTGACTACCGGGGAGCTGTTTTTT. The rearrangement links TRBV27 to TRBJ2-2; 8 bases are a match to TRBD1. The CDR3 contains 16 residues. Germline CDR1 is MNHEY and CDR2 is SMNVEV (reference sequence). Trimming removed 6 bases from V and 5 bases from J; junction bases left unmatched: 11.

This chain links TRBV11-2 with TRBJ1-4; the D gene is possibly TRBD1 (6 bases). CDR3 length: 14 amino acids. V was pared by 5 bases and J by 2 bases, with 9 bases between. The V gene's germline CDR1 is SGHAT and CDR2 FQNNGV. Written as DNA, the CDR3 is TGTGCCAGCAGCCGGGGGCTGACTAATGAAAAACTGTTTTTT. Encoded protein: CASSRGLTNEKLFF.

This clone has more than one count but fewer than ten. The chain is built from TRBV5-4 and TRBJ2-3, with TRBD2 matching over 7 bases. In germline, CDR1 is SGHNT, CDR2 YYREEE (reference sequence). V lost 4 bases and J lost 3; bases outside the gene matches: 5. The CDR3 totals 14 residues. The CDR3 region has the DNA TGTGCCAGCAGCCGCGAACTAGCGACAGATACGCAGTATTTT. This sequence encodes CASSRELATDTQYF.

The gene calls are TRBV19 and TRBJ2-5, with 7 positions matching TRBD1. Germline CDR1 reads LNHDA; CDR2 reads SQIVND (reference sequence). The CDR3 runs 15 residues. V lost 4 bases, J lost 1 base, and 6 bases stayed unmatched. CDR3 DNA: TGTGCCAGTAGTACCCCCGGGACAGCCCAAGAGACCCAGTACTTC. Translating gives CASSTPGTAQETQYF.

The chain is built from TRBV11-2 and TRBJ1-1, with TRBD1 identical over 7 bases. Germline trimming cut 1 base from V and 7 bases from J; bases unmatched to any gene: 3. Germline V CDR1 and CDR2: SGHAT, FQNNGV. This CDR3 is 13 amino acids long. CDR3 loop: CASSLAGQIEAFF. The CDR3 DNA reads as TGTGCCAGCAGCTTAGCGGGACAGATTGAAGCTTTCTTT. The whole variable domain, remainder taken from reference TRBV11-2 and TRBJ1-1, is EAGVAQSPRYKIIEKRQSVAFWCNPISGHATLYWYQQILGQGPKLLIQFQNNGVVDDSQLPKDRFSAERLKGVDSTLKIQPAKLEDSAVYLCASSLAGQIEAFFGQGTRLTVV.

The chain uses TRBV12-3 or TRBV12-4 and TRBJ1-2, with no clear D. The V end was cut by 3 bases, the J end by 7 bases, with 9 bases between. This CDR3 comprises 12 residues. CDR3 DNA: TGTGCCAGCAGTTTGGGTTCTGGTGGCTACACCTTC. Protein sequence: CASSLGSGGYTF.

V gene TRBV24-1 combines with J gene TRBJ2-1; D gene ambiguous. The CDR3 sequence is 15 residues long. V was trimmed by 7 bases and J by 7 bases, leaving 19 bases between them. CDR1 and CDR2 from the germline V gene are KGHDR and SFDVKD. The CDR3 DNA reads TGTGCCACCAGCGGAATAGGACCCCGCCAGAATGAGCAGTTCTTC. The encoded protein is CATSGIGPRQNEQFF.

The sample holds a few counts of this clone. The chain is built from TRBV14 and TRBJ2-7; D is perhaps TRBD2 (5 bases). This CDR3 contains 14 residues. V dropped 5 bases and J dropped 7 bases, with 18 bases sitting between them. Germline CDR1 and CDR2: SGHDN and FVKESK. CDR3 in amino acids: CASSNRGSRGEQYF. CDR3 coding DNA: TGTGCCAGCAGCAACCGGGGTTCAAGAGGGGAGCAGTACTTC.